The clone carrying this TCR beta chain was picked up one time. CDR3 length equals 14 residues. V lost 4 bases and J lost 8, with 15 bases in between. Germline V gives CDR1 MNHEY, CDR2 SVGAGI. The primer mix had 60 Vbeta and 13 Jbeta primers. Sequencing used immunoSEQ multiplex PCR; TCRdb keeps in-frame clones, though not all of them. In the table there are around 150,000 clones, 70% to 80% of which are singletons. The source of the sample is a study of cytomegalovirus exposure and HLA in healthy donors. Study context: From donors who were HLA-typed, an early data release held 80 million to 95 million unique TCRs.

The sample consisted of PBMCs. The clonotype originates from a man aged 35-49 years in good health and CMV-seronegative. The chain is built from TRBV6-5 and TRBJ2-1; D gene uncertain. This chain's CDR3 is CASSWSSNNDEQFF. In DNA, the CDR3 is TGTGCCAGCAGTTGGAGTAGCAACAACGATGAGCAGTTCTTC.